The T cell receptor beta chain described here comes from a study of T cells in Graves' hyperthyroidism and ophthalmopathy. Germline values: CDR1 SGHRS, CDR2 YFSETQ. The CDR3 has 16 amino acids. J gave up 1 base and V 0 bases, and 1 base lay outside the gene matches. This clonotype was recorded many times. Its antigen is unidentified. In the ophthalmopathy cohort, Clinical Activity Score was at least 3, NOSPECS grade at least 4, and duration under 3 months. Uncontrolled infection, other autoimmune disease, pregnancy or lactation led to exclusion. Source material for PBMCs was over 8 ml fresh peripheral blood. Study conclusions and caveats: A 13 V-J signature model discriminated ophthalmopathy versus stable hyperthyroidism.

The TCR beta CDR3 regions underwent amplification using RNA transcripts as the source. Using the HTBI primer set, a first-round RT-PCR was run on the TCR CDR3. TCRdb re-called the multiplex PCR reads through MiXCR, storing one row per CDR3 protein. The sample comprises approximately 520,000 distinct CDR3 sequences, approximately 25% of which are singletons, and approximately 10% rests with the top ten. The sequence was collected from a woman aged 25 to 45 with Graves' ophthalmopathy. V usage is TRBV5-1 and J usage is TRBJ2-2; 9 bases map to TRBD1. The source material was blood. The CDR3 reads CASSLAGQGNTGELFF. CDR3 sequence (DNA): TGCGCCAGCAGCTTGGCGGGACAGGGGAACACCGGGGAGCTGTTTTTT.